Reported below is one T cell receptor beta chain. The PCR ran on 60 Vbeta and 13 Jbeta primers. Generated by immunoSEQ multiplex PCR, the TCRdb table keeps only in-frame clones and is missing some. The sample contains 80,000 to 100,000 clones, just under 80% of which appear only once. This entry is derived from a study of cytomegalovirus exposure and HLA in healthy donors. The specimen was PBMCs. This sequence was found in a man aged 25 to 45 in good health and CMV-seronegative.

The CDR3 nucleotides read TGTGCCATCAGGCCACAGGGGCCAGATACGCAGTATTTT. Translation gives CAIRPQGPDTQYF. The chain links TRBV10-3 to TRBJ2-3; 7 nucleotides match TRBD1. The CDR3 covers 13 residues. Germline V lookup: CDR1 ENHRY, CDR2 SYGVKD. After removal of 6 bases from V and 4 bases from J, the junction contained 4 bases not matched to a gene.